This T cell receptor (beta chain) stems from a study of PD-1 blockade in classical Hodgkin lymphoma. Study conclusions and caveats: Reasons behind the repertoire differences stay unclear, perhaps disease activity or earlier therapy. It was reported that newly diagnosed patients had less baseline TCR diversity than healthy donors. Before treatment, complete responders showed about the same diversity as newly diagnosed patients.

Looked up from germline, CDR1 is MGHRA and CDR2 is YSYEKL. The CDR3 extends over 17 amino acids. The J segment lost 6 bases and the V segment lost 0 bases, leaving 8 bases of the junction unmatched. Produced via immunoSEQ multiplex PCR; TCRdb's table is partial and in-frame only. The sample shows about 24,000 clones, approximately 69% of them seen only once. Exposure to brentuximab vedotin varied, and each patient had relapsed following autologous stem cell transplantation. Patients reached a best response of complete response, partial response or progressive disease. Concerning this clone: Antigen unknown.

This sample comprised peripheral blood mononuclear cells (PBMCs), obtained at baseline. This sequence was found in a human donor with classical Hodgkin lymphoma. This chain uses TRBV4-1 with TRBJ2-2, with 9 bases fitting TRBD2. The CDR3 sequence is CASSQEAGGASSGELFF. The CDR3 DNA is TGCGCCAGCAGCCAAGAGGCGGGAGGGGCGAGCTCCGGGGAGCTGTTTTTT.